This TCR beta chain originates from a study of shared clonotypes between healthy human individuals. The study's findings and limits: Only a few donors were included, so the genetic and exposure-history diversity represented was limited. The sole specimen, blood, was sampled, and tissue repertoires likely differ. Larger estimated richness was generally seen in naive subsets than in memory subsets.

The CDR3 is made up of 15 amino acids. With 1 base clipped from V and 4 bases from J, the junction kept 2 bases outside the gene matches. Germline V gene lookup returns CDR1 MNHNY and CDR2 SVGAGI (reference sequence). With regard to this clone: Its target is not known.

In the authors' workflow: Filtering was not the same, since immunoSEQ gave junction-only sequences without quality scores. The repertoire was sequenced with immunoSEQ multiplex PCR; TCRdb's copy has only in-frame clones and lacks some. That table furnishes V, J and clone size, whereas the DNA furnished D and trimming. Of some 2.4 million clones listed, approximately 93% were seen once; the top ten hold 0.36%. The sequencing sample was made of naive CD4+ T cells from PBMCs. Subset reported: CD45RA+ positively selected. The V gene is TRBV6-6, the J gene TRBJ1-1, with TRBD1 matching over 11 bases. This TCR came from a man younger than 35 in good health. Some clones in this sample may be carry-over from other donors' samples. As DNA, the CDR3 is TGTGCCAGCAGTTACTTCGGACAGGGGGCCACTGAAGCTTTCTTT. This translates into CASSYFGQGATEAFF.